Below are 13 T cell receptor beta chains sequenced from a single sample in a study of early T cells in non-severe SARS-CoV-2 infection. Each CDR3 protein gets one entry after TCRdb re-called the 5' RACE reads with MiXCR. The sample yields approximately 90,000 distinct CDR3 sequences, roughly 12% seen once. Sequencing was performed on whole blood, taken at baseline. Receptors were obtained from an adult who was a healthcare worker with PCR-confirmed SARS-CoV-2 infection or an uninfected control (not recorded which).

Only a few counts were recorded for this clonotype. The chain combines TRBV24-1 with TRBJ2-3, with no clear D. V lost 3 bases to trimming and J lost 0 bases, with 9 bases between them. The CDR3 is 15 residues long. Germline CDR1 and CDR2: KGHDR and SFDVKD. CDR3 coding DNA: TGTGCCACCAGTGATCCCAGACCGAGCACAGATACGCAGTATTTT. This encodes CATSDPRPSTDTQYF.

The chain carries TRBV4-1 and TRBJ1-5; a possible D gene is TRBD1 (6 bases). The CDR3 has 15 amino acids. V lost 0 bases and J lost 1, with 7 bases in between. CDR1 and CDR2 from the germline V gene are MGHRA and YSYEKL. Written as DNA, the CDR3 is TGCGCCAGCAGCCAAGAAGGGGGAAGCAATCAGCCCCAGCATTTT. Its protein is CASSQEGGSNQPQHF.

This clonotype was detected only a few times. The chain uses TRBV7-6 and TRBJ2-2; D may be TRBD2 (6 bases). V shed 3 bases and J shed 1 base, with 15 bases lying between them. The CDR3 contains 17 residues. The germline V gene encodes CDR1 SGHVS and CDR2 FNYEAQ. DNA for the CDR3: TGTGCCAGCAGCTTTACCTGGCGGGAAAGGAACACCGGGGAGCTGTTTTTT. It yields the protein CASSFTWRERNTGELFF.

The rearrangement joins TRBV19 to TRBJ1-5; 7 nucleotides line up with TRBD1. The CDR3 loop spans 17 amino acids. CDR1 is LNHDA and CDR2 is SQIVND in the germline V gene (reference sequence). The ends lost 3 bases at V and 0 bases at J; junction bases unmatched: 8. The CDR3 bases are TGTGCCAGTAGTATGAAGGGGGCAGCTCTTAGCAATCAGCCCCAGCATTTT. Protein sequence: CASSMKGAALSNQPQHF.

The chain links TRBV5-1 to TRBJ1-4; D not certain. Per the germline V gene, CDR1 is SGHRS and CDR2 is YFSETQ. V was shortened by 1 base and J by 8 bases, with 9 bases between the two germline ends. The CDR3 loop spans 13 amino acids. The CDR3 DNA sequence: TGCGCCAGCAGCTTGACGACAAACGAAAAACTGTTTTTT. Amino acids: CASSLTTNEKLFF.

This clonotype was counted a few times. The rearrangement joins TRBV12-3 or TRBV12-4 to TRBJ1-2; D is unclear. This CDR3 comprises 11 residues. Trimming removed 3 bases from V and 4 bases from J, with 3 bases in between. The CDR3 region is CASSFPYGYTF. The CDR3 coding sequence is TGTGCCAGCAGTTTTCCCTATGGCTACACCTTC.

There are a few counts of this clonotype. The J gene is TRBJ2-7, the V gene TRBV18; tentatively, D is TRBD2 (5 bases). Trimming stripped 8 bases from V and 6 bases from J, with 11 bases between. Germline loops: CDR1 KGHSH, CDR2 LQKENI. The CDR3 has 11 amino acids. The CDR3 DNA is TGTGCCAGCGGCCGGGGTGCCGAGCAGTACTTC. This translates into CASGRGAEQYF. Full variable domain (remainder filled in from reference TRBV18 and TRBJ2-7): NAGVMQNPRHLVRRRGQEARLRCSPMKGHSHVYWYRQLPEEGLKFMVYLQKENIIDESGMPKERFSAEFPKEGPSILRIQQVVRGDSAAYFCASGRGAEQYFGPGTRLTVT.

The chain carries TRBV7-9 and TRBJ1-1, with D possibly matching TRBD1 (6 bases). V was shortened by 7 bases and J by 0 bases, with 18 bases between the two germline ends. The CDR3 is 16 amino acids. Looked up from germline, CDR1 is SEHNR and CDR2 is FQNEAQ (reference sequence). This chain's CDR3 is CASTITGRTMNTEAFF. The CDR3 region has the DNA TGTGCCAGCACCATAACAGGGAGGACCATGAACACTGAAGCTTTCTTT.

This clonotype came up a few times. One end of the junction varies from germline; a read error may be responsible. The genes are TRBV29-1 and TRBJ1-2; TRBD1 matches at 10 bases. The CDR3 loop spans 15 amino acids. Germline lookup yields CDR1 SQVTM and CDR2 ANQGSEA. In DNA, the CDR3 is TGCAGCGTCGAAGCCGGGACAGGGGAAGTTCGAGGCTACACCTTC. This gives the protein CSVEAGTGEVRGYTF.

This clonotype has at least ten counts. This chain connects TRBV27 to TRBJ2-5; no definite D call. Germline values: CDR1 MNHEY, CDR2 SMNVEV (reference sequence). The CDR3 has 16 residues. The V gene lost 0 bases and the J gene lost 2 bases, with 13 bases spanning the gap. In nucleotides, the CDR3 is TGTGCCAGCAGTTTATCGGCCGGAGAACTTCAAGAGACCCAGTACTTC. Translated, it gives CASSLSAGELQETQYF.

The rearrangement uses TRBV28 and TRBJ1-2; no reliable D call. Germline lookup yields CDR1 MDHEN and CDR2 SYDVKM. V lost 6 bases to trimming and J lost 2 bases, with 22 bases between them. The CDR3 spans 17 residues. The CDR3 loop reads CASRPDPRYLGNYGYTF. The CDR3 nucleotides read TGTGCCAGCAGACCCGACCCCCGATACCTGGGGAACTATGGCTACACCTTC.

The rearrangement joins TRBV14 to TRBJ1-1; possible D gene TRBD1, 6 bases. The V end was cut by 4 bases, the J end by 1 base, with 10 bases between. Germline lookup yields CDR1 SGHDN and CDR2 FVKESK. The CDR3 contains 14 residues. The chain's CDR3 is CASSPRGGNTEAFF. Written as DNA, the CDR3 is TGTGCCAGCAGCCCGCGAGGGGGGAACACTGAAGCTTTCTTT. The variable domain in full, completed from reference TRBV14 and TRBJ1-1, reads EAGVTQFPSHSVIEKGQTVTLRCDPISGHDNLYWYRRVMGKEIKFLLHFVKESKQDESGMPNNRFLAERTGGTYSTLKVQPAELEDSGVYFCASSPRGGNTEAFFGQGTRLTVV.

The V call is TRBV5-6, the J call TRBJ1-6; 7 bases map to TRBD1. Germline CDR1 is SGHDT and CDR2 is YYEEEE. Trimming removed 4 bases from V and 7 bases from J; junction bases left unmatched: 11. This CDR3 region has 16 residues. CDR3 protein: CASSADTGARNSPLHF. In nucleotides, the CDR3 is TGTGCCAGCAGCGCCGACACAGGGGCACGAAATTCACCCCTCCACTTT. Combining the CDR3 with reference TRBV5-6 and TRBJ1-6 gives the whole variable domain DAGVTQSPTHLIKTRGQQVTLRCSPKSGHDTVSWYQQALGQGPQFIFQYYEEEERQRGNFPDRFSGHQFPNYSSELNVNALLLGDSALYLCASSADTGARNSPLHFGNGTRLTVT.